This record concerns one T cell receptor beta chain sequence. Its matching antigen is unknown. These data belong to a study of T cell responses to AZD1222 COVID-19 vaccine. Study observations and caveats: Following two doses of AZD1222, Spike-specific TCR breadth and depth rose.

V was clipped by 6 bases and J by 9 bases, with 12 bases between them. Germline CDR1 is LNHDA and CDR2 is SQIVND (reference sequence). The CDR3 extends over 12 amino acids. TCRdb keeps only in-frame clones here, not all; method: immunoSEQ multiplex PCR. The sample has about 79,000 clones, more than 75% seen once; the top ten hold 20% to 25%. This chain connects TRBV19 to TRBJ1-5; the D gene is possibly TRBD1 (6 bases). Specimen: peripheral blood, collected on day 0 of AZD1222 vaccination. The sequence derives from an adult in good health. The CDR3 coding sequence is TGTGCCAGTAGGCTACAGGGCGGGCCCCAGCATTTT. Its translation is CASRLQGGPQHF.